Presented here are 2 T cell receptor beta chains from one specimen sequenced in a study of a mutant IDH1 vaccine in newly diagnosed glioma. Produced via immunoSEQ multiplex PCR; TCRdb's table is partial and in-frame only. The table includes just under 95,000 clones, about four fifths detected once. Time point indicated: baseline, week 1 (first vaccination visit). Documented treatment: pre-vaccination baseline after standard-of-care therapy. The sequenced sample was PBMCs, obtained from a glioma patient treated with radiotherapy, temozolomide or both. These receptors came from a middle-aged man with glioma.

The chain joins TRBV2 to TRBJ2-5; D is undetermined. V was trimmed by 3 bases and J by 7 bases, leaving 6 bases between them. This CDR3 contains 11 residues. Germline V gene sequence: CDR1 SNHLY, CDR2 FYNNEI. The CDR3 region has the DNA TGTGCCAGCAGTGACCCTGGGACCCAGTACTTC. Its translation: CASSDPGTQYF.

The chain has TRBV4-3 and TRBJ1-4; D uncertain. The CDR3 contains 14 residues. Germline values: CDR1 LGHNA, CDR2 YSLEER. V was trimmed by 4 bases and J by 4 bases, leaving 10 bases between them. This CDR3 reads CASSRLGSNEKLFF. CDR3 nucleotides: TGCGCCAGCAGCCGCCTCGGGAGTAATGAAAAACTGTTTTTT.